This TCR beta chain was identified during a study of T cell changes during pregnancy in multiple sclerosis. TCRdb keeps only in-frame clones here, not all; method: immunoSEQ multiplex PCR. The top ten hold 0.47% of the sample, which has under 45,000 clones, 91% seen once. Germline CDR1 reads SGHAT; CDR2 reads FQDESV (reference sequence). The CDR3 is 15 amino acids. Trimming removed 6 bases from V and 3 bases from J; junction bases left unmatched: 10. The gene calls are TRBV11-1 and TRBJ2-7, with 8 positions matching TRBD1. Source: CD4+ T cells from peripheral blood mononuclear cells, taken in the second trimester of pregnancy. The source is a female donor in good health, enrolled as a control in a pregnancy study. CDR3 DNA sequence: TGTGCCAGCAGTGTAGCCGGGACAGGAATCTACGAGCAGTACTTC. The encoded protein is CASSVAGTGIYEQYF.